This TCR beta chain was captured in a study of blood T cell repertoires in COVID-19. The overall study: Sites across the United States, Italy and Spain contributed samples from acute and convalescent COVID-19.

The table came from immunoSEQ multiplex PCR; TCRdb's copy has only in-frame clones and leaves some out. The data hold around 250,000 clones, with 85% to 90% observed a single time. Those enrolled, adults aged about 18 to 89 years, came from about 24 US areas. Among Cohort 3 donors, those recovered had two negative PCRs, clearance, or symptom resolution. The V gene lost 5 bases and the J gene lost 3 bases, with 5 bases spanning the gap. Germline CDR1 and CDR2: SGHAT and FQNNGV. The CDR3 runs 12 residues. The sample comprised PBMCs or T cells enriched from blood (not recorded which). This sequence joins TRBV11-2 and TRBJ2-1; D gene unclear. The clonotype originates from a man between 18 and 29 years old who had recovered from COVID-19. The CDR3 loop is CASSQNYNEQFF. DNA for the CDR3: TGTGCCAGCAGCCAAAACTACAATGAGCAGTTCTTC.